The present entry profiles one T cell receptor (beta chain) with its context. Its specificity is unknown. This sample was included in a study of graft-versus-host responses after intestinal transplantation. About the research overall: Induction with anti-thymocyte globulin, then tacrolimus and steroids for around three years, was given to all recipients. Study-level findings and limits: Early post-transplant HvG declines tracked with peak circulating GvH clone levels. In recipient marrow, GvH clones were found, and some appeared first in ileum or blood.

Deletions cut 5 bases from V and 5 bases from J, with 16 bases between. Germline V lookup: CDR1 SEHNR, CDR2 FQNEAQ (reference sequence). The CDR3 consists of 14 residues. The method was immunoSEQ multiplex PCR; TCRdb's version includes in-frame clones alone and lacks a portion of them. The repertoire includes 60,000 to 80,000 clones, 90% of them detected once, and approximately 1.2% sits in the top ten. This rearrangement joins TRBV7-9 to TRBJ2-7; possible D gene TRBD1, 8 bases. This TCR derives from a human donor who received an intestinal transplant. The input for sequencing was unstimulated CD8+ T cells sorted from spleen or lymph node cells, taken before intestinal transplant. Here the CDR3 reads CASSPQGGFHEQYF. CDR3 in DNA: TGTGCCAGCAGCCCACAGGGGGGGTTCCACGAGCAGTACTTC.